This TCR beta chain comes out of a study of high-grade serous ovarian cancer treatment subgroups. Turning to the study itself: On average, around 15,000 reads and roughly 7,000 unique TCR beta rearrangements were obtained per sample. The study's findings and limits: Only CDR3 was analyzed; CDR1 and CDR2 were not. Same-patient tumor repertoires overlapped at roughly 0.095 to 0.8; different patients barely overlapped. TCR relatedness rose with neoantigen level and trended with mutation load.

Generated by immunoSEQ multiplex PCR, the TCRdb table keeps only in-frame clones and is missing some. This sample has about 5,000 clones, with roughly 69% found just once. Tumor samples were taken before definitive surgery or chemotherapy. As to this clone: The target antigen is unknown.

Sequenced input: tumor tissue. The sequence came from a human donor with high-grade serous ovarian cancer.

The CDR3 coding sequence is TGCGCCAGCAGCTTCGGGTCCACAGATACGCAGTATTTT. Its protein product is CASSFGSTDTQYF. The rearrangement links TRBV5-1 to TRBJ2-3; D is unclear. The germline gives CDR1 SGHRS, CDR2 YFSETQ. V gave up 2 bases and J gave up 2 bases, with 6 bases separating them. CDR3 length: 13 residues.